The 30 T cell receptor beta chains given below trace back to one sample, sequenced in a study of cytomegalovirus exposure and HLA in healthy donors. With 60 Vbeta and 13 Jbeta primers, the PCR was carried out. Here immunoSEQ multiplex PCR was the method, and the copy in TCRdb shows in-frame clones only, minus some. The top ten hold roughly 2% of the sample, which has 130,000 to 150,000 clones, about two thirds seen once. The sample consisted of PBMCs. These receptors were obtained from a man between 40 and 49 years old in good health and CMV-seronegative.

V gene TRBV2 combines with J gene TRBJ2-3, with a weak D call TRBD2 (6 bases). CDR3 length: 15 residues. Trimming cost V 4 bases and J 0 bases, with 11 bases left between them. Germline lookup yields CDR1 SNHLY and CDR2 FYNNEI. The CDR3 DNA sequence: TGTGCCAGCAGTGGGGGAGGACCTAGCACAGATACGCAGTATTTT. Encoded protein: CASSGGGPSTDTQYF.

In its sample, this clone was seen a few times. The chain recombines TRBV25-1 with TRBJ1-6; 9 bases align to TRBD1. Unmatched junction bases numbered 5, after V lost 1 base and J lost 10 bases. The germline V gene has CDR1 MGHDK and CDR2 SYGVNS. This CDR3 has 15 amino acids. CDR3 DNA sequence: TGTGCCAGCAGTGAATTGACAGGGGGTGGGTCACCCCTCCACTTT. This translates into CASSELTGGGSPLHF.

This chain joins TRBV5-6 and TRBJ1-5; D is unclear. CDR3 size: 16 residues. V shed 5 bases and J shed 1 base, with 16 bases lying between them. From germline, CDR1 is SGHDT and CDR2 YYEEEE. The CDR3 DNA is TGTGCCAGCAGGCCTCGGCAGGTTCTGAGCAATCAGCCCCAGCATTTT. Translation: CASRPRQVLSNQPQHF.

The V gene is TRBV10-1, the J gene TRBJ2-1; D ambiguous. The CDR3 is made up of 15 amino acids. CDR1 WNHNN and CDR2 SYGVQD come from the germline V gene (reference sequence). Trimming shortened V by 2 bases and J by 2 bases, and 10 bases separated the two germline ends. CDR3 coding DNA: TGCGCCAGCAGTGAGAGTGGGCCTGCCTACAATGAGCAGTTCTTC. It is translated as CASSESGPAYNEQFF.

V gene TRBV5-1 combines with J gene TRBJ2-1, with 8 bases fitting TRBD2. Germline CDR1 reads SGHRS; CDR2 reads YFSETQ. The CDR3 sequence is 15 residues long. The V segment lost 0 bases and the J segment 6 bases; nucleotides outside the gene matches: 5. As DNA, the CDR3 is TGCGCCAGCAGCTTGGGAGCGGGAGATAGCAATGAGCAGTTCTTC. Translating gives CASSLGAGDSNEQFF.

This clone was detected only a few times. This chain joins TRBV29-1 and TRBJ1-4, with a weak D call TRBD1 (5 bases). V was cut by 6 bases and J by 4 bases, with 12 bases left in between. The CDR3 length is 13 residues. From germline, CDR1 is SQVTM and CDR2 ANQGSEA. DNA for the CDR3: TGCAGCGTCGCAGCAGGGTATAATGAAAAACTGTTTTTT. Translation: CSVAAGYNEKLFF. Filled out from reference TRBV29-1 and TRBJ1-4, the complete variable domain reads SAVISQKPSRDICQRGTSLTIQCQVDSQVTMMFWYRQQPGQSLTLIATANQGSEATYESGFVIDKFPISRPNLTFSTLTVSNMSPEDSSIYLCSVAAGYNEKLFFGSGTQLSVL.

This chain's CDR3 is CASSLSQGQETQYF. The CDR3 region has the DNA TGCGCCAGCAGCTTGAGCCAGGGGCAGGAGACCCAGTACTTC. The chain joins TRBV5-1 to TRBJ2-5; D possibly corresponds to TRBD1 (6 bases). V lost 1 base and J 5 bases, leaving 12 bases between the germline ends. CDR3 size: 14 residues. Per germline, CDR1 SGHRS and CDR2 YFSETQ.

The chain carries TRBV5-1 and TRBJ1-2; D ambiguous. Germline assignment: CDR1 SGHRS and CDR2 YFSETQ. The CDR3 sequence is 17 residues long. V was clipped by 0 bases and J by 3 bases, with 18 bases between them. The CDR3 here is CASSLAFGGRLDYGYTF. The CDR3 nucleotides read TGCGCCAGCAGCTTGGCCTTTGGCGGGAGGTTGGACTATGGCTACACCTTC.

The rearrangement uses TRBV5-1 and TRBJ2-7, with 7 nucleotides matching TRBD2. Germline V gives CDR1 SGHRS, CDR2 YFSETQ. Trimming at V came to 5 bases and at J to 1 base, leaving 6 bases not matched to a gene. The length of the CDR3 is 14 residues. CDR3 coding DNA: TGCGCCAGCAGTCAGGGAGGGCCATCCTACGAGCAGTACTTC. It yields the protein CASSQGGPSYEQYF.

V gene TRBV7-2 combines with J gene TRBJ2-4; 7 bases are shared with TRBD1. The CDR3 sequence is 11 residues long. With V trimmed by 6 bases and J by 9 bases, 2 bases remained unmatched. Germline V lookup: CDR1 SGHTA, CDR2 FQGNSA. CDR3 sequence reads: CASRDRFIQYF. The CDR3 DNA is TGTGCCAGCAGGGACAGGTTCATTCAGTACTTC. Drawing the rest from reference TRBV7-2 and TRBJ2-4, the complete variable domain is GAGVSQSPSNKVTEKGKDVELRCDPISGHTALYWYRQSLGQGLEFLIYFQGNSAPDKSGLPSDRFSAERTGGSVSTLTIQRTQQEDSAVYLCASRDRFIQYFGAGTRLSVL.

This clone was counted only a few times. V and J are TRBV27 and TRBJ2-7; D unclear. Trimming took 3 bases from V and 5 from J, leaving 5 bases between them. Per germline, CDR1 MNHEY and CDR2 SMNVEV (reference sequence). The CDR3 runs 11 residues. CDR3 protein: CASSFGDEQYF. DNA for the CDR3: TGTGCCAGCAGTTTCGGTGACGAGCAGTACTTC.

The CDR3 DNA reads as TGCGCCAGCAGCTTGGATCCCGGGGGCGAGCAGTACTTC. Protein sequence: CASSLDPGGEQYF. This chain links TRBV5-1 with TRBJ2-7, with D tentatively TRBD2 (6 bases). The germline V and J ends were trimmed by 0 bases and 6 bases, with 10 bases remaining between them. The CDR3 spans 13 residues. CDR1 SGHRS and CDR2 YFSETQ come from the germline V gene. Combining the CDR3 with reference TRBV5-1 and TRBJ2-7 gives the whole variable domain KAGVTQTPRYLIKTRGQQVTLSCSPISGHRSVSWYQQTPGQGLQFLFEYFSETQRNKGNFPGRFSGRQFSNSRSEMNVSTLELGDSALYLCASSLDPGGEQYFGPGTRLTVT.

The CDR3 here is CASSYSSGANVLTF. The CDR3, as DNA: TGTGCCAGCAGCTATAGCTCTGGGGCCAACGTCCTGACTTTC. V usage is TRBV11-2 and J usage is TRBJ2-6; no firm D call. Trimming shortened V by 4 bases and J by 0 bases, and 4 bases separated the two germline ends. This CDR3 has 14 amino acids. From germline, CDR1 is SGHAT and CDR2 FQNNGV.

The chain carries TRBV2 and TRBJ2-5, with 16 bases fitting TRBD2. Germline CDR1 reads SNHLY; CDR2 reads FYNNEI. The CDR3 totals 14 residues. Trimming took 6 bases from V and 9 from J; bases not matched to a gene: 4. Written as DNA, the CDR3 is TGTGCCAGCAGGGGGACTAGCGGGGGGGCGCCCCAGTACTTC. It codes for CASRGTSGGAPQYF.

The V gene is TRBV5-4, the J gene TRBJ2-5; D is unclear. Germline CDR1 is SGHNT and CDR2 is YYREEE (reference sequence). The length of the CDR3 is 13 residues. Trimming stripped 1 base from V and 4 bases from J, with 8 bases between. CDR3 DNA sequence: TGTGCCAGCAGCTTGTCACGCAGAGAGACCCAGTACTTC. Residues: CASSLSRRETQYF.

The CDR3 nucleotides read TGTGCCAGCAGCCCGGACAGCCCGGCGAGGGGAGAGACCCAGTACTTC. Translating it yields CASSPDSPARGETQYF. V usage is TRBV14 and J usage is TRBJ2-5, with a weak D call TRBD1 (6 bases). Per the germline V gene, CDR1 is SGHDN and CDR2 is FVKESK. The CDR3 runs 16 residues. Trimming took off 4 bases at V and 4 bases at J, with 19 bases between the two ends.

This chain uses TRBV4-2 with TRBJ1-2, with D tentatively TRBD1 (5 bases). Trimming removed 1 base at V and 7 bases at J, with 13 bases between. The CDR3 is 14 residues long. Germline CDR1 LGHNA, CDR2 YNFKEQ. The CDR3, as DNA: TGTGCCAGCAGCCAAGGGGGGGGAAATTTTGGCTACACCTTC. Translating it yields CASSQGGGNFGYTF.

The chain carries TRBV29-1 and TRBJ1-6; D might be TRBD1 (6 bases). Germline V gene lookup returns CDR1 SQVTM and CDR2 ANQGSEA. Deletions cut 0 bases from V and 0 bases from J, with 18 bases between. The CDR3 length is 19 residues. CDR3 region: CSVEDGQGLGSSYNSPLHF. As DNA, the CDR3 is TGCAGCGTTGAAGATGGCCAGGGGTTAGGGAGCTCCTATAATTCACCCCTCCACTTT.

The CDR3 nucleotides read TGTGCCAGCAGTTTTCTGCAGGGCCTTAAAAATCAGCCCCAGCATTTT. It is translated as CASSFLQGLKNQPQHF. This chain links TRBV28 with TRBJ1-5; a weak D match, TRBD1 (5 bases). Germline CDR1 reads MDHEN; CDR2 reads SYDVKM. The V end was cut by 3 bases, the J end by 4 bases, with 16 bases between. CDR3 length: 16 amino acids.

The CDR3 sequence is CASSLAGGTATYEQYF. In nucleotides, the CDR3 is TGTGCCAGCAGCTTGGCCGGAGGGACAGCAACCTACGAGCAGTACTTC. This rearrangement joins TRBV5-5 to TRBJ2-7, with D tentatively TRBD1 (7 bases). Trimming removed 0 bases from V and 2 bases from J, with 15 bases in between. This CDR3 comprises 16 residues. In germline, CDR1 is SGHKS, CDR2 YYEKEE (reference sequence).

The chain couples TRBV6-7 to TRBJ2-1, with a tentative D call TRBD2 (6 bases). TRBV6-7 falls under the ORF class, with uncertain function. CDR3 size: 16 residues. The germline V and J ends were trimmed by 3 bases and 0 bases, with 12 bases remaining between them. CDR3 nucleotides: TGTGCCAGCAGTTATAGGGACTGGTGCTCCTACAATGAGCAGTTCTTC. Translated: CASSYRDWCSYNEQFF.

This chain uses TRBV4-3 with TRBJ1-3; D gene ambiguous. The CDR3 runs to 16 residues. CDR1 and CDR2 (germline): LGHNA, YSLEER. V was pared by 4 bases and J by 0 bases, with 13 bases between. The CDR3 nucleotides are TGCGCCAGCAGCCGCCTCGCAGGCACCTCTGGAAACACCATATATTTT. Translating gives CASSRLAGTSGNTIYF.

The rearrangement uses TRBV10-2 and TRBJ2-7; possibly TRBD2 for D (6 bases). Germline CDR1 reads WSHSY; CDR2 reads SAAADI. Trimming shortened V by 5 bases and J by 1 base, and 12 bases separated the two germline ends. This CDR3 comprises 14 residues. The DNA of the CDR3 is TGCGCCAGCAGTACCGGGAGTAGGTCCTACGAGCAGTACTTC. This gives the protein CASSTGSRSYEQYF.

The chain couples TRBV28 to TRBJ2-7; D is undetermined. CDR1 and CDR2 from the germline V gene are MDHEN and SYDVKM. Trimming pared 6 bases from V and 0 bases from J, leaving 9 bases between. The CDR3 covers 13 residues. CDR3 sequence: CASRGLSSYEQYF. CDR3 sequence (DNA): TGTGCCAGCAGGGGCTTAAGCTCCTACGAGCAGTACTTC.

The chain couples TRBV6-5 to TRBJ2-7; a possible D gene is TRBD2 (5 bases). V dropped 2 bases and J dropped 4 bases, with 9 bases sitting between them. The CDR3 loop spans 13 amino acids. CDR1 and CDR2 from the germline V gene are MNHEY and SVGAGI. The CDR3, as DNA: TGTGCCAGCAGTTACACTCGGGGTTACGAGCAGTACTTC. It specifies CASSYTRGYEQYF.

The V and J genes are TRBV19 and TRBJ2-7; 8 bases are a match to TRBD2. The germline V gene encodes CDR1 LNHDA and CDR2 SQIVND (reference sequence). After removal of 5 bases from V and 1 base from J, the junction contained 4 bases not matched to a gene. The length of the CDR3 is 14 residues. The CDR3 sequence: CASSFSGDSYEQYF. The CDR3 DNA reads as TGTGCCAGTAGTTTTAGCGGGGATTCCTACGAGCAGTACTTC.

V usage is TRBV6-6 and J usage is TRBJ2-3; 7 nucleotides line up with TRBD2. Trimming removed 5 bases from V and 0 bases from J; junction bases left unmatched: 8. The germline V gene has CDR1 MNHNY and CDR2 SVGAGI (reference sequence). The CDR3 has 16 residues. CDR3 coding DNA: TGTGCCAGCAGTACCCAGCGGGACCCTAGCACAGATACGCAGTATTTT. It yields the protein CASSTQRDPSTDTQYF.

The sample holds a few counts of this clone. The gene calls are TRBV6-5 and TRBJ1-1, with 8 bases that match TRBD1. The germline CDR1 and CDR2 sequences are MNHEY and SVGAGI. V lost 6 bases, J lost 0 bases, and 3 bases stayed unmatched. The CDR3 sequence is 14 residues long. Written as DNA, the CDR3 is TGTGCCAGCAGGAAGGACAGGGTGAACACTGAAGCTTTCTTT. This translates into CASRKDRVNTEAFF.

The rearrangement links TRBV7-9 to TRBJ1-2, with unresolved D. V shed 5 bases and J shed 8 bases, with 12 bases lying between them. The CDR3 length is 12 residues. Germline CDR1 reads SEHNR; CDR2 reads FQNEAQ (reference sequence). CDR3 protein: CASSPLESGYTF. Here the CDR3 DNA reads TGTGCCAGCAGCCCCCTTGAGTCCGGCTACACCTTC.

The chain is built from TRBV5-4 and TRBJ2-6; 8 bases are a match to TRBD1. Germline CDR1 SGHNT, CDR2 YYREEE (reference sequence). V trimming: 2 bases; J trimming: 0 bases; junction bases outside the gene matches: 13. CDR3 length: 20 amino acids. The CDR3 sequence is CASSFLLGTGSYSGANVLTF. In DNA, the CDR3 is TGTGCCAGCAGCTTTCTTTTAGGGACAGGCTCGTACTCTGGGGCCAACGTCCTGACTTTC.